This TCR beta chain was sequenced for a study of blood T cell repertoires in COVID-19. Study at large: Acute-phase and convalescent COVID-19 samples originated in the United States, Italy and Spain. The analysed material was cDNA or gDNA that came from T cells, B-cell-depleted T cells, or PBMCs.

Germline lookup yields CDR1 ENHRY and CDR2 SYGVKD. The CDR3 contains 15 residues. V was trimmed by 5 bases and J by 3 bases, leaving 14 bases between them. Authors' processing steps: Estimation of nucleated cell counts relied on the amplification of reference gene primers. Method: immunoSEQ multiplex PCR; TCRdb's copy keeps in-frame clones and lacks some. V, J and clone size were drawn from that table, and D and trimming were deduced from the DNA. Here the sample spans almost 80,000 clones, about four fifths being singletons. The chain employs TRBV10-3 and TRBJ1-3; TRBD1 is a possible D gene (5 bases). The receptor's source is a woman between 65 and 79 years old with acute or convalescent COVID-19. Sequencing used peripheral blood. The CDR3 DNA sequence: TGTGCCATCAGTTGGGGCAGGGCGGTTGGAAACACCATATATTTT. It translates to CAISWGRAVGNTIYF.